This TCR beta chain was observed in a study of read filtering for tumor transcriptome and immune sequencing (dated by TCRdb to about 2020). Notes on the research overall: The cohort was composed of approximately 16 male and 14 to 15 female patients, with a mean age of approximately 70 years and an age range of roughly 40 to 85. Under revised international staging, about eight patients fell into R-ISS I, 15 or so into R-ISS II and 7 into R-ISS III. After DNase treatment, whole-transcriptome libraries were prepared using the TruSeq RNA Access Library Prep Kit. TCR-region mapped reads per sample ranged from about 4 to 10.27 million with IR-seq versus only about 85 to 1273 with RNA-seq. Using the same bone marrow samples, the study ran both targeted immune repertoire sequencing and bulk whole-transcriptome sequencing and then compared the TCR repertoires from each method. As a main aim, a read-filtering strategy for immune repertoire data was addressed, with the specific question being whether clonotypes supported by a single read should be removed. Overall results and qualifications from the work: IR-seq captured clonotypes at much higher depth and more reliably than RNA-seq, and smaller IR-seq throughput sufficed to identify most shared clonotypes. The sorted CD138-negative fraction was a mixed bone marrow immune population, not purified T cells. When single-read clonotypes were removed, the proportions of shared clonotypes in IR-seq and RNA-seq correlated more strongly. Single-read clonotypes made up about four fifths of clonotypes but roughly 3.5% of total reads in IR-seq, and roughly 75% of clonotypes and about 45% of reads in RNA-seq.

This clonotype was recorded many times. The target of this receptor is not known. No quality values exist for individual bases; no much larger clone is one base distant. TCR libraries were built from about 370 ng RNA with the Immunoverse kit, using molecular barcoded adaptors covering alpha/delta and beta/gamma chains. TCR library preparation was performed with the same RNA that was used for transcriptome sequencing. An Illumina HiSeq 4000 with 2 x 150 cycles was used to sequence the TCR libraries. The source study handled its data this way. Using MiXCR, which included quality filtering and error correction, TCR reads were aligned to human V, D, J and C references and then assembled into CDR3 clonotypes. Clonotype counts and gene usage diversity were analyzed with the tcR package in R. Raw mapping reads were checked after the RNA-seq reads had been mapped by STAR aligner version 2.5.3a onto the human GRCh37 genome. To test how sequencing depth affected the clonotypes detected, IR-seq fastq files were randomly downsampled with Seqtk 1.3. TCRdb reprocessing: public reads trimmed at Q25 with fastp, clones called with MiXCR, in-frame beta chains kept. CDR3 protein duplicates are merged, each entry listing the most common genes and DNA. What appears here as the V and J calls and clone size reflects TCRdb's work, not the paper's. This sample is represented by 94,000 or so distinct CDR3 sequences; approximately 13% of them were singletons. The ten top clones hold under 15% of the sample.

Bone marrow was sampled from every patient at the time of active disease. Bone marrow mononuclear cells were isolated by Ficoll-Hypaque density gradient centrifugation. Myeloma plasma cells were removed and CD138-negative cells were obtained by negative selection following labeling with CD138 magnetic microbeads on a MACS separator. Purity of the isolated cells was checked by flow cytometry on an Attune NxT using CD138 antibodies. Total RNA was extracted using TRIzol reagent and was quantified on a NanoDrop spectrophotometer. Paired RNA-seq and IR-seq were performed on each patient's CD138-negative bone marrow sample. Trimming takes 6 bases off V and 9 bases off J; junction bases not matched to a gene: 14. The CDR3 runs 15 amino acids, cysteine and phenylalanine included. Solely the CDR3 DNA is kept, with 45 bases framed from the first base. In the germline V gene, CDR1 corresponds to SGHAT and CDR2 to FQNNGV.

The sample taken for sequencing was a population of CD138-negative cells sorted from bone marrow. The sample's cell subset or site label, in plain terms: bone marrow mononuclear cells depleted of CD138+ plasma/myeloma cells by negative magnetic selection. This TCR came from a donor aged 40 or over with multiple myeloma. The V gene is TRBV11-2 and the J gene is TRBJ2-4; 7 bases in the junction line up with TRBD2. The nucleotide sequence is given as TGTGCCAGCAGACGGGACTACCCTGTAGAAAGCATTCAGTACTTC. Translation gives CASRRDYPVESIQYF.